The clone carrying this T cell receptor (beta chain) showed up just once. This sample was included in a study of blood T cell repertoires in COVID-19. Study as a whole: Specimens from acute and convalescent COVID-19 originated in the United States, Italy and Spain.

Original methodology: Reference gene primer amplification gave nucleated cell count estimates. The table came from immunoSEQ multiplex PCR; TCRdb's copy has only in-frame clones and leaves some out. V, J and clone size were drawn from that table, and D and trimming were deduced from the DNA. The table includes some 200,000 clones, about 85% detected once. The TCR sequence derives from a man aged 60 to 75 with active or convalescent COVID-19. The sequenced sample consisted of peripheral blood.

The CDR3 loop reads CASSLPGEGYGYTF. As DNA, the CDR3 is TGTGCCAGCAGCTTGCCCGGGGAGGGCTATGGCTACACCTTC. The gene calls are TRBV5-6 and TRBJ1-2; D unclear. The CDR3 totals 14 residues. The V end was cut by 1 base, the J end by 4 bases, with 11 bases between. From germline, CDR1 is SGHDT and CDR2 YYEEEE.